A single T cell receptor (beta chain) is shown here with its context. This sample stems from a study of blood T cell repertoires in COVID-19. Overall study context: Samples came from the United States, Italy and Spain, spanning acute and convalescent COVID-19. Sources were T cells, B-cell-depleted T cells, or PBMCs; the material itself was cDNA or gDNA.

The authors' processing: For nucleated cells, counts were estimated from reference gene primer amplification. Sequencing used immunoSEQ multiplex PCR; TCRdb keeps in-frame clones, though not all of them. For V, J and clone size, that table is used; D and trimming come from the DNA. The sample contains 200,000 to 300,000 clones, around 82% of which appear only once. Sequencing input: peripheral blood. This clonotype was obtained from a woman in her 70s with acute or convalescent COVID-19.

The CDR3 coding sequence is TGTGCCATCAGGATGAGGGATACGCAGTATTTT. Its protein is CAIRMRDTQYF. The chain couples TRBV10-3 to TRBJ2-3; D unresolved. CDR1 is ENHRY, CDR2 SYGVKD, per germline. V was shortened by 6 bases and J by 6 bases, with 7 bases between the two germline ends. The CDR3 consists of 11 residues.